The table lists the clone carrying this TCR beta chain with a few counts. The CDR3 loop spans 14 amino acids. CDR1 SEHNR and CDR2 FQNEAQ come from the germline V gene (reference sequence). The V and J ends lost 5 bases and 6 bases, in that order; junction bases with no gene match: 5. These data originate in a study of blood T cell repertoires in COVID-19. On the study more broadly: Italy, Spain and the United States were the sources of the convalescent and acute COVID-19 samples. From T cells, B-cell-depleted T cells, or PBMCs came the material, which was cDNA or gDNA.

Per the original data handling: From reference gene primer amplification, estimates of nucleated cell counts were derived. Here immunoSEQ multiplex PCR was the method, and the copy in TCRdb shows in-frame clones only, minus some. V, J and clone size are taken as reported in that table, and D and trimming were inferred from the DNA itself. The table includes under 200,000 clones, roughly 91% detected once. The clonotype comes from a man aged 35 to 55 with active or convalescent COVID-19. The rearrangement links TRBV7-9 to TRBJ1-2; 11 bases line up with TRBD1. The specimen was peripheral blood. The CDR3 reads CASSRGTGGDGYTF. CDR3 sequence (DNA): TGTGCCAGCAGCCGCGGGACAGGGGGAGATGGCTACACCTTC.